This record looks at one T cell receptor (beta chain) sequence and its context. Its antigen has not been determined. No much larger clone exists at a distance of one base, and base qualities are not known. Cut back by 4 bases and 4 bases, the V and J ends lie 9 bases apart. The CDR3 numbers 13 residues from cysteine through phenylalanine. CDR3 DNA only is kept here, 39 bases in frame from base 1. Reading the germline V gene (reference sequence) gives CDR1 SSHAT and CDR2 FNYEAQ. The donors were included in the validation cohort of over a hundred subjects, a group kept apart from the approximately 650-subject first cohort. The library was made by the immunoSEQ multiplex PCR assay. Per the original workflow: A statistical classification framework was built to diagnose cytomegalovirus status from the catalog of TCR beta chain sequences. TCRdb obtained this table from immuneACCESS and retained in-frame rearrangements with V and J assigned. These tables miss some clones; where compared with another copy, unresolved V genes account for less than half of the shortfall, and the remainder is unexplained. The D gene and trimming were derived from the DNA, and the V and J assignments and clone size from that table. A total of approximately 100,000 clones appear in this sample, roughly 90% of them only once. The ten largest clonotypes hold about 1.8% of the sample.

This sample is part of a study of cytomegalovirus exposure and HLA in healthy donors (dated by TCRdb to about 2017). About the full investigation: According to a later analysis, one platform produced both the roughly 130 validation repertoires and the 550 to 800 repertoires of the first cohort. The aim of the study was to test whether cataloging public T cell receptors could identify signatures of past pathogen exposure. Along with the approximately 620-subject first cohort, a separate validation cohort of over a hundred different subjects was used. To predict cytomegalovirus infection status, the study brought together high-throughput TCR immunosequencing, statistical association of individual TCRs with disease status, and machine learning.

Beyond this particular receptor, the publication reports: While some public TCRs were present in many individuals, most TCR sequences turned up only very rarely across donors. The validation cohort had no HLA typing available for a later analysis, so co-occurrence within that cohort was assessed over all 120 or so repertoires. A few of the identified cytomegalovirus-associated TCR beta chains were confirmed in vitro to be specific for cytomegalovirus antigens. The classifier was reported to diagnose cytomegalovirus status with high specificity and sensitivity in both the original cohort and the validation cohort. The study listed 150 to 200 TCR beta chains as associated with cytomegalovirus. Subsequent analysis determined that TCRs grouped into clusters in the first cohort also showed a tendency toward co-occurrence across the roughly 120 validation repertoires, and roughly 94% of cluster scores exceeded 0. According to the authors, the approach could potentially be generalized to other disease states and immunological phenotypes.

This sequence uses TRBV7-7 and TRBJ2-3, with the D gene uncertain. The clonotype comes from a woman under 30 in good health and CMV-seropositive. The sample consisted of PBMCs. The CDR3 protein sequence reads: CASSSTFADTQYF. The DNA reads TGTGCCAGCAGCTCCACTTTCGCAGATACGCAGTATTTT.